The clone carrying this TCR beta chain was seen a handful of times. An immunoSEQ assay, version v3.0, was performed at survey level. Assay used: immunoSEQ multiplex PCR; TCRdb lists only in-frame clones, some missing. The sample lists 2,500 to 3,000 clones; 60% to 85% were seen once. This specimen comes from a study of long-term antiretroviral therapy in people with HIV. The V gene's germline CDR1 is MGHRA and CDR2 YSYEKL. With 6 bases removed from V and 4 bases from J, the gap between germline ends came to 18 bases. This CDR3 comprises 15 residues. Treatment for all HIV-infected participants took place in the United States.

The gene calls are TRBV4-1 and TRBJ1-2; D uncertain. The sequencing used unsorted PBMCs, collected 0.4 years before starting antiretroviral therapy. The receptor was derived from a woman aged 40 to 50 with HIV. Written as DNA, the CDR3 is TGCGCCAGCAGTCCAGGACGAACAACTCCCTATGGCTACACCTTC. Protein product: CASSPGRTTPYGYTF.